Below, 27 T cell receptor beta chains from the same sample are listed, as sequenced in a study of T cells in localized non-small cell lung cancer. Sequenced by immunoSEQ multiplex PCR; TCRdb stores in-frame clones only, minus some. The table lists over 20,000 clones, around 93% of them singletons, with about 4% in the top ten. Source: peripheral blood, taken before any cancer treatment. These receptor sequences come from an older female donor with stage II squamous cell lung carcinoma.

The chain recombines TRBV28 with TRBJ2-7; no definite D call. Looked up from germline, CDR1 is MDHEN and CDR2 is SYDVKM. There are 12 residues in the CDR3. The germline V and J ends were trimmed by 6 bases and 2 bases, with 8 bases remaining between them. CDR3 sequence: CASSSETYEQYF. CDR3 DNA: TGTGCCAGCAGCTCCGAGACCTACGAGCAGTACTTC.

The V gene is TRBV6-1, the J gene TRBJ2-5; 8 bases are shared with TRBD2. The V and J ends lost 5 bases and 5 bases, in that order; junction bases with no gene match: 10. Germline lookup yields CDR1 MNHNS and CDR2 SASEGT. CDR3 length: 15 amino acids. CDR3 in DNA: TGTGCCAGCAGTTTAGCGGGAAGGGCGGCGGAGACCCAGTACTTC. Translated, it gives CASSLAGRAAETQYF.

The chain is built from TRBV9 and TRBJ2-5; 13 bases are a match to TRBD2. This CDR3 contains 16 residues. The ends lost 4 bases at V and 4 bases at J; junction bases unmatched: 7. CDR1 is SGDLS and CDR2 is YYNGEE in the germline V gene. CDR3 sequence reads: CASSPTSGRQGETQYF. CDR3 sequence (DNA): TGTGCCAGCAGCCCGACTAGCGGGAGGCAGGGAGAGACCCAGTACTTC.

The chain uses TRBV2 and TRBJ1-2; the D gene is possibly TRBD1 (6 bases). The CDR3 is made up of 13 amino acids. Per germline, CDR1 SNHLY and CDR2 FYNNEI. V dropped 8 bases and J dropped 7 bases, with 17 bases sitting between them. The CDR3 loop reads CASWGRGSAGYTF. The CDR3 DNA is TGTGCCAGCTGGGGCAGGGGATCCGCTGGCTACACCTTC.

The chain recombines TRBV7-2 with TRBJ2-7; D is possibly TRBD1 (6 bases). Germline CDR1 reads SGHTA; CDR2 reads FQGNSA. V was cut by 4 bases and J by 6 bases, with 13 bases left in between. This CDR3 is 13 amino acids long. The DNA for the CDR3 is TGTGCCAGCAGCTCACGGACAGCAACCGAGCAGTACTTC. This gives the protein CASSSRTATEQYF.

The chain links TRBV1 to TRBJ1-1. TRBV1 is an annotated pseudogene. CDR3 length: 15 amino acids. CDR3 nucleotides: TGCACCAGCAGCCAAGCGGAAGGGTGGAACACTGAAGCTTTCTTT. Translating it yields CTSSQAEGWNTEAFF.

The rearrangement links TRBV6-8 to TRBJ1-2; D gene unclear. The V gene lost 2 bases and the J gene lost 8 bases, with 21 bases spanning the gap. Looked up from germline, CDR1 is MNHGY and CDR2 is SAAAGT. This CDR3 comprises 16 residues. CDR3 nucleotides: TGTGCCAGCAGTTACAACCCGCACAACCAACCGGCGGGCTACACCTTC. Amino acids: CASSYNPHNQPAGYTF.

This chain links TRBV30 with TRBJ1-2; D is ambiguous. Trimming shortened V by 8 bases and J by 0 bases, and 10 bases separated the two germline ends. Per the germline V gene, CDR1 is GTSNPN and CDR2 is SVGIG (reference sequence). The CDR3 is 12 residues long. CDR3 amino acids: CALTASNYGYTF. CDR3 nucleotide sequence: TGTGCCCTTACAGCTTCTAACTATGGCTACACCTTC.

The CDR3 loop reads CASRPAGTLFYEQYF. As DNA, the CDR3 is TGTGCCAGCAGACCAGCCGGGACCCTCTTCTACGAGCAGTACTTC. V and J are TRBV6-5 and TRBJ2-7; D may correspond to TRBD1 or TRBD2 (5 bases each). Germline values: CDR1 MNHEY, CDR2 SVGAGI. This CDR3 comprises 15 residues. Trimming left V 6 bases short and J 3 bases short, with 18 bases between.

The chain links TRBV4-1 to TRBJ1-1; D gene ambiguous. Germline assignment: CDR1 MGHRA and CDR2 YSYEKL. The V end was cut by 4 bases, the J end by 7 bases, with 13 bases between. The CDR3 has 13 residues. In DNA form, the CDR3 reads TGCGCCAGCAGCCGAAGAGAAGGCTTTGAAGCTTTCTTT. This sequence encodes CASSRREGFEAFF.

This clone has only one observation. The V gene is TRBV7-3, the J gene TRBJ1-2, with D perhaps TRBD1 (6 bases). This CDR3 spans 15 amino acids. Germline-derived CDR1 and CDR2 are SGHTA and FQGTGA. V lost 4 bases to trimming and J lost 3 bases, with 15 bases between them. The CDR3 region has the DNA TGTGCCAGCAGCTCCGATGGTACAGGGTACTATGGCTACACCTTC. It codes for CASSSDGTGYYGYTF.

The chain is built from TRBV2 and TRBJ1-2, with D uncertain. Germline V gene data show CDR1 as SNHLY and CDR2 as FYNNEI. Between the trimmed V and J ends, which lost 5 bases and 5 bases, there was a span of 9 bases. The CDR3 has 12 amino acids. CDR3 sequence (DNA): TGTGCCAGCAGTTACACCGGGTATGGCTACACCTTC. This codes for CASSYTGYGYTF.

The rearrangement joins TRBV5-1 to TRBJ2-3, with D perhaps matching TRBD1 (5 bases). This CDR3 contains 13 residues. CDR1 is SGHRS and CDR2 is YFSETQ in the germline V gene. The germline V and J ends were trimmed by 3 bases and 2 bases, with 7 bases remaining between them. The CDR3 is CASSWGPTDTQYF. The CDR3 DNA reads as TGCGCCAGCAGCTGGGGCCCCACAGATACGCAGTATTTT.

Turning to this clone: Other nucleotide sequences in the sample specify the same CDR3. The chain is built from TRBV5-1 and TRBJ2-1; TRBD1 or TRBD2 may be the D gene (6 bases each). V was shortened by 0 bases and J by 2 bases, with 12 bases between the two germline ends. Looked up from germline, CDR1 is SGHRS and CDR2 is YFSETQ. The CDR3 totals 16 residues. The CDR3 DNA reads TGCGCCAGCAGCTTGGGTGTGGGGGGCACCTACAATGAGCAGTTCTTC. It encodes CASSLGVGGTYNEQFF.

J is TRBJ2-7 and V is TRBV7-2; a weak D match, TRBD2 (7 bases). V was clipped by 5 bases and J by 2 bases, with 16 bases between them. Germline V CDR1 and CDR2: SGHTA, FQGNSA. This CDR3 has 15 residues. As DNA, the CDR3 is TGTGCCAGCAGCCTTAGGGGGGGGCAGGCCTACGAGCAGTACTTC. Residues: CASSLRGGQAYEQYF.

V usage is TRBV5-1 and J usage is TRBJ2-5; 9 positions match TRBD2. This CDR3 is built from 14 residues. V trimming: 3 bases; J trimming: 3 bases; junction bases outside the gene matches: 3. Germline V CDR1 and CDR2: SGHRS, YFSETQ. The CDR3 sequence: CASSSGLAEETQYF. In DNA, the CDR3 is TGCGCCAGCAGCTCGGGACTAGCCGAAGAGACCCAGTACTTC.

The chain has TRBV5-1 and TRBJ1-4, with D perhaps matching TRBD1 (5 bases). Germline CDR1 and CDR2: SGHRS and YFSETQ. Trimming cost V 4 bases and J 3 bases, with 13 bases left between them. The CDR3 consists of 15 residues. The CDR3 sequence is CASSLRDRANEKLFF. The CDR3 DNA reads as TGCGCCAGCAGCCTCCGGGACCGAGCTAATGAAAAACTGTTTTTT.

The rearrangement links TRBV2 to TRBJ1-2, with TRBD1 matching 8 bases. The CDR3 runs 14 residues. CDR1 SNHLY and CDR2 FYNNEI come from the germline V gene. V lost 6 bases and J lost 1; bases outside the gene matches: 4. The CDR3 bases are TGTGCCAGCAGCCTGACAGGGGATAACTATGGCTACACCTTC. Translation gives CASSLTGDNYGYTF.

J is TRBJ2-1 and V is TRBV7-2; tentatively, D is TRBD1 or TRBD2 (5 bases each). Germline V gene lookup returns CDR1 SGHTA and CDR2 FQGNSA. The CDR3 sequence is 14 residues long. Trimming pared 1 base from V and 7 bases from J, leaving 11 bases between. CDR3 residues: CASSLGGVGNEQFF. The CDR3 DNA follows: TGTGCCAGCAGCTTAGGAGGGGTGGGAAATGAGCAGTTCTTC.

This clone was found once. The rearrangement joins TRBV6-5 to TRBJ1-1; D not certain. Germline-derived CDR1 and CDR2 are MNHEY and SVGAGI. Trimming removed 2 bases from V and 4 bases from J, with 14 bases in between. The CDR3 loop spans 15 amino acids. This CDR3 is CASSYGQYKGTEAFF. The CDR3 DNA reads as TGTGCCAGCAGTTACGGCCAGTATAAGGGCACTGAAGCTTTCTTT.

Remarks on this clone: One end of the junction varies from germline; a read error may be responsible. CDR3 sequence (DNA): TGTGCCAGCAGGGAAGTGGCTTCTGGAAACACCATATATTTT. Protein sequence: CASREVASGNTIYF. The chain uses TRBV2 and TRBJ1-3, with unresolved D. Germline V CDR1 and CDR2: SNHLY, FYNNEI. The CDR3 totals 14 residues.

This sequence joins TRBV2 and TRBJ2-2; D might be TRBD2 (6 bases). Germline V gives CDR1 SNHLY, CDR2 FYNNEI. The CDR3 is 15 residues long. The V end was cut by 6 bases, the J end by 4 bases, with 15 bases between. Here the CDR3 reads CASRVWGVGTGELFF. The CDR3 coding sequence is TGTGCCAGCAGAGTTTGGGGGGTAGGCACCGGGGAGCTGTTTTTT. The whole variable domain, filled in from reference TRBV2 and TRBJ2-2, reads EPEVTQTPSHQVTQMGQEVILRCVPISNHLYFYWYRQILGQKVEFLVSFYNNEISEKSEIFDDQFSVERPDGSNFTLKIRSTKLEDSAMYFCASRVWGVGTGELFFGEGSRLTVL.

The chain employs TRBV4-1 and TRBJ1-5; D not certain. The CDR3 covers 15 residues. Germline V gene data show CDR1 as MGHRA and CDR2 as YSYEKL. Deletions cut 1 base from V and 0 bases from J, with 7 bases between. CDR3 protein: CASSQVDNSNQPQHF. CDR3 nucleotides: TGCGCCAGCAGCCAAGTTGACAATAGCAATCAGCCCCAGCATTTT.

J is TRBJ1-2 and V is TRBV30; no clear D. Per the germline V gene, CDR1 is GTSNPN and CDR2 is SVGIG (reference sequence). The CDR3 runs to 12 residues. Between the trimmed V and J ends, which lost 2 bases and 4 bases, there was a span of 8 bases. The CDR3, as DNA: TGTGCCTGGAGTAACATTGGCTATGGCTACACCTTC. This encodes CAWSNIGYGYTF.

V gene TRBV30 combines with J gene TRBJ2-1; 7 nucleotides align to TRBD2. Germline V lookup: CDR1 GTSNPN, CDR2 SVGIG (reference sequence). This CDR3 is 15 amino acids long. J gave up 9 bases and V 1 base, and 12 bases lay outside the gene matches. CDR3 residues: CAWSGSSGRQSEQFF. CDR3 DNA: TGTGCCTGGAGTGGTTCTAGCGGTCGTCAGTCTGAGCAGTTCTTC.

The V gene is TRBV7-6, the J gene TRBJ2-7, with D perhaps matching TRBD1 (6 bases). The germline gives CDR1 SGHVS, CDR2 FNYEAQ. This CDR3 comprises 16 residues. V shed 5 bases and J shed 0 bases, with 17 bases lying between them. The CDR3 protein is CASSDPWGRSSYEQYF. CDR3 sequence (DNA): TGTGCCAGCAGCGACCCTTGGGGGCGGAGCTCCTACGAGCAGTACTTC.

The J gene is TRBJ1-1, the V gene TRBV4-2; no clear D gene. The CDR3 runs to 13 residues. Per germline, CDR1 LGHNA and CDR2 YNFKEQ. V lost 1 base to trimming and J lost 1 base, with 4 bases between them. The CDR3 sequence: CASSQGRNTEAFF. The DNA for the CDR3 is TGTGCCAGCAGCCAAGGGAGGAACACTGAAGCTTTCTTT.